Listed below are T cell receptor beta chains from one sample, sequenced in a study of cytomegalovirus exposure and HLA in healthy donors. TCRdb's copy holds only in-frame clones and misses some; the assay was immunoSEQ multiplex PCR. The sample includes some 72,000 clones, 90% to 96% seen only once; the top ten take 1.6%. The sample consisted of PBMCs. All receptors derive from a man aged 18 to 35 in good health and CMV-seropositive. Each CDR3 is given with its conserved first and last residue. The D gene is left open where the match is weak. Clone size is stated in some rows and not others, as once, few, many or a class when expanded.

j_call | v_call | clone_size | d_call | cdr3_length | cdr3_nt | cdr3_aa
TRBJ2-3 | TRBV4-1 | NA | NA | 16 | TGCGCCAGCAGCCAAGGGCCTAGCGAACTCACAGATACGCAGTATTTT | CASSQGPSELTDTQYF
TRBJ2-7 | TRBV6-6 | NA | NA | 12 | TGTGCCAGCAGTACACAGGTTAACGAGCAGTACTTC | CASSTQVNEQYF
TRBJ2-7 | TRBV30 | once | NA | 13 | TGTGCCTGGGGCCGACAGGTAACCTACGAGCAGTACTTC | CAWGRQVTYEQYF
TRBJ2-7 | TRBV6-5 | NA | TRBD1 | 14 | TGTGCCAGCAGAACCGGGACAGGGGCCTACGAGCAGTACTTC | CASRTGTGAYEQYF
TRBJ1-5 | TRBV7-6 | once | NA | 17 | TGTGCCAGCAGCTCCTCTTCTAATAGGGAGTTAGGCCAGCCCCAGCATTTT | CASSSSSNRELGQPQHF
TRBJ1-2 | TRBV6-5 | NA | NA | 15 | TGTGCCAGCAGTTGGCGAACGGGAAACAACTATGGCTACACCTTC | CASSWRTGNNYGYTF
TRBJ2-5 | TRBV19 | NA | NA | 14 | TGTGCCAGTAGTATACACCAGCGTCAAGAGACCCAGTACTTC | CASSIHQRQETQYF
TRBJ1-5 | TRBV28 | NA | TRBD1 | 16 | TGTGCCAGCAGCTCTCCAGGACAGGGGATGTACCAGCCCCAGCATTTT | CASSSPGQGMYQPQHF
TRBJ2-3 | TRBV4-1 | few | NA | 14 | TGCGCCAGCAGCCAGCCAGGATGGACAGATACGCAGTATTTT | CASSQPGWTDTQYF
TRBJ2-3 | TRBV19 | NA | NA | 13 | TGTGCCAGTACCTGGGCCCTTGGAGATACGCAGTATTTT | CASTWALGDTQYF
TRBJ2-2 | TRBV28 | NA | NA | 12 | TGTGCCAGCAGGATAGTCCACGGGGAGCTGTTTTTT | CASRIVHGELFF
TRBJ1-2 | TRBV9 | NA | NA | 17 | TGTGCCAGCAGCCCAACTGTTCTGGGGGGGCGCGACTATGGCTACACCTTC | CASSPTVLGGRDYGYTF
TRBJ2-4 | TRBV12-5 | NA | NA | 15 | TGTGCTAGTGGCCGATCCAGGGTCCCCAAAAACATTCAGTACTTC | CASGRSRVPKNIQYF
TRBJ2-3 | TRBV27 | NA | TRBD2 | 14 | TGTGCCAGCAGTCTGGGACTAGCAGGCGATACGCAGTATTTT | CASSLGLAGDTQYF
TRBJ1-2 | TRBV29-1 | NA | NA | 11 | TGCAGCGTTGAAAGCAGGGGAGGCTACACCTTC | CSVESRGGYTF
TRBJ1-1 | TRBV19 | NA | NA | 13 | TGTGCCAGTAGTATAGACGGAGGCACTGAAGCTTTCTTT | CASSIDGGTEAFF
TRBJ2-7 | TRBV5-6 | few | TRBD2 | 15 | TGTGCCAGCAGCTTGGTGGCGGGAGGCCCCTACGAGCAGTACTTC | CASSLVAGGPYEQYF
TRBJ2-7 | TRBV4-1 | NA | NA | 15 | TGCGCCAGCAGCACCCGTGGGGGCGGCCCCTACGAGCAGTACTTC | CASSTRGGGPYEQYF
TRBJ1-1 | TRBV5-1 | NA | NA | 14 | TGCGCCAGCAGCTTGGCCTGGTCAGGCACTGAAGCTTTCTTT | CASSLAWSGTEAFF
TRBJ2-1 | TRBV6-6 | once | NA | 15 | TGTGCCAGCAGCGCTACAGGGTACAGGGGGGGTGAGCAGTTCTTC | CASSATGYRGGEQFF
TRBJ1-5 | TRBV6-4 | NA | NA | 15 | TGTGCCAGCAGTGAAGAGGGCGGGGGCAATCAGCCCCAGCATTTT | CASSEEGGGNQPQHF
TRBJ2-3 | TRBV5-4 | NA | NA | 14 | TGTGCCAGCAGCTCCGGTCCTAGCACAGATACGCAGTATTTT | CASSSGPSTDTQYF
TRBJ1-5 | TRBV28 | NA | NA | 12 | TGTGCCAGCAGTCTACAGGGTCAGCCCCAGCATTTT | CASSLQGQPQHF
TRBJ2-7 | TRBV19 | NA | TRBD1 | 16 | TGTGCCAGTAGTTTCGGTCCGGACAGGGGCTCCTACGAGCAGTACTTC | CASSFGPDRGSYEQYF
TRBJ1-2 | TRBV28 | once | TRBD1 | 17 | TGTGCCAGCAGTACCGAGACAGGGGGCTTTTGGGCCTATGGCTACACCTTC | CASSTETGGFWAYGYTF
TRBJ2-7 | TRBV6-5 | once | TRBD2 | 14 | TGTGCCAGCAGTTCCGGGACTACTCTCTACGAGCAGTACTTC | CASSSGTTLYEQYF
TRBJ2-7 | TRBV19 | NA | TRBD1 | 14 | TGTGCCAGTAGTATGGGGACAGCATCCTCCGAGCAGTACTTC | CASSMGTASSEQYF
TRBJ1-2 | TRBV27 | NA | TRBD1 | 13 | TGTGCCAGCAGTCTGGGACAGACCTATGGCTACACCTTC | CASSLGQTYGYTF
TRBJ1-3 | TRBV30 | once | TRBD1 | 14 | TGTGCCTGGGGACAGGGATTCCCCGGAAACACCATATATTTT | CAWGQGFPGNTIYF
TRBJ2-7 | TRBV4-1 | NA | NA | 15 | TGCGCCAGCAGCCCACAGGATCCTCCTCCCTACGAGCAGTACTTC | CASSPQDPPPYEQYF
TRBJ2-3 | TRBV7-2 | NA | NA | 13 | TGTGCCAGCAGCCTCCAACCCAGAGATACGCAGTATTTT | CASSLQPRDTQYF
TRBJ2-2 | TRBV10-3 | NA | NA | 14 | TGTGCCATCACCTCGGCGGCGAACACCGGGGAGCTGTTTTTT | CAITSAANTGELFF
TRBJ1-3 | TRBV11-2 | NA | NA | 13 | TGTGCCAGCAGCTTAGGACAAGGAAACACCATATATTTT | CASSLGQGNTIYF
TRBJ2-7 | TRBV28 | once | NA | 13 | TGTGCCAGCAGGTTCTCAGGGGAACCGGGGCAGTACTTC | CASRFSGEPGQYF
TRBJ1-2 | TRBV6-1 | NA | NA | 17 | TGTGCCAGCAGTGCAGGGCGGTTCAGGGGATTTTACTATGGCTACACCTTC | CASSAGRFRGFYYGYTF
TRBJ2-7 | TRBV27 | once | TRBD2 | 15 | TGTGCCAGCAGTTCCCGAGGTAGCGGGTCCTACGAGCAGTACTTC | CASSSRGSGSYEQYF
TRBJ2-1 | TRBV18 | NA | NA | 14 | TGTGCCAGCTCACCAATACACCCAAACAATGAGCAGTTCTTC | CASSPIHPNNEQFF
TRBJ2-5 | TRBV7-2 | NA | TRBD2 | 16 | TGTGCCAGCAGCGGAGGACTAGCGGGAGGCCAGGAGACCCAGTACTTC | CASSGGLAGGQETQYF
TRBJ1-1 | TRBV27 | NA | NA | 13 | TGTGCCAGCAGTTACCGGGAAGGCACTGAAGCTTTCTTT | CASSYREGTEAFF
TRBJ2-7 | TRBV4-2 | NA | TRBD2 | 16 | TGTGCCAGCAGCCAAGAGGGACTAGCGGGGGTATACGAGCAGTACTTC | CASSQEGLAGVYEQYF
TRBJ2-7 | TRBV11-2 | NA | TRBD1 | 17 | TGTGCCAGCAGCCCAGACTCCCGGACAGGGTCCCCCTACGAGCAGTACTTC | CASSPDSRTGSPYEQYF
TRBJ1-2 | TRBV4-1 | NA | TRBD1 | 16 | TGCGCCAGCAGCCAGCTACCGGGACAGGAACTCTATGGCTACACCTTC | CASSQLPGQELYGYTF
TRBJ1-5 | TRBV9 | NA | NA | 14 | TGTGCCAGCAGCGATGGCCGCCGCAATCAGCCCCAGCATTTT | CASSDGRRNQPQHF
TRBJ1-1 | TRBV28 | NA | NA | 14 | TGTGCCAGCAGTTTAGCACAGAGGAACACTGAAGCTTTCTTT | CASSLAQRNTEAFF
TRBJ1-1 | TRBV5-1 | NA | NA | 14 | TGCGCCAGCAGCTTGGTCTCGAGTCCTGGTGAAGCTTTCTTT | CASSLVSSPGEAFF
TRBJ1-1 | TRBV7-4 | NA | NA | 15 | TGTGCCAGCAGCTTACCGCCCAGATTGAACACTGAAGCTTTCTTT | CASSLPPRLNTEAFF
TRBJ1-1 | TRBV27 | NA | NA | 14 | TGTGCCAGCAGTGTCGGACAACTGAACACTGAAGCTTTCTTT | CASSVGQLNTEAFF